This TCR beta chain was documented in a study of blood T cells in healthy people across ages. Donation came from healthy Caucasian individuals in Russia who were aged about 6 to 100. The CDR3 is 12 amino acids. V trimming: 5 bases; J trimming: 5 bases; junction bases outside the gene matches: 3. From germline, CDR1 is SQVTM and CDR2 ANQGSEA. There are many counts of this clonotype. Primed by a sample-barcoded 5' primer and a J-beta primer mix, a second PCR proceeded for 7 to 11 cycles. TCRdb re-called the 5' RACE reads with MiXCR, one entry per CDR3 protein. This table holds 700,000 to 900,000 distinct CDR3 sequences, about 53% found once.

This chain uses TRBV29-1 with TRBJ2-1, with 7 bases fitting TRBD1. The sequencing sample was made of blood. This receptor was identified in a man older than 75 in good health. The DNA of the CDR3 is TGCAGCGTTAACAGGGGAGACAATGAGCAGTTCTTC. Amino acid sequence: CSVNRGDNEQFF.